The present T cell receptor beta chain was sequenced within a study of cytomegalovirus exposure and HLA in healthy donors. Study conclusions and caveats: HLA alleles were associated with 18,000 or so TCR beta sequences in a later analysis at 0.05 false discovery rate.

Germline V gene sequence: CDR1 LNHDA, CDR2 SQIVND (reference sequence). CDR3 length equals 15 residues. The germline V and J ends were trimmed by 5 bases and 4 bases, with 17 bases remaining between them. This clone was detected once. The antigen remains unidentified. Primers included in the PCR were 60 Vbeta and 13 Jbeta primers. Here immunoSEQ multiplex PCR was the method, and the copy in TCRdb shows in-frame clones only, minus some. The sample has 200,000 to 250,000 clones; 82% are singletons. This TCR derives from a woman between 35 and 50 years old in good health and CMV-seronegative. Material for sequencing was PBMCs. The chain joins TRBV19 to TRBJ1-2, with a weak D call TRBD1 (6 bases). CDR3 in amino acids: CASSDAKDSFYGYTF. CDR3 DNA: TGTGCCAGTAGTGACGCTAAGGACAGCTTCTATGGCTACACCTTC.